The rows below give T cell receptor beta chains drawn from one sample of a study of Graves' ophthalmopathy and Graves' hyperthyroidism. MiXCR, run by TCRdb on the multiplex PCR reads, gives a single entry per CDR3 protein. The table has hundreds of thousands of distinct CDR3 sequences, 35% to 50% seen once; the top ten hold roughly 3%. The specimen sequenced was peripheral blood. All receptors derive from an adult man with Graves' ophthalmopathy. The CDR3 runs from the conserved cysteine through the conserved F or W. The order of the fields is J gene, V gene, D gene, clone size, CDR3 DNA, CDR3 protein. A D gene is named only where the DNA matches it firmly. For some rows the clone size is stated as once, few or many, or as a class when expanded; others skip it.

TRBJ1-4 TRBV5-1 NA few TGCGCCAGCAGCTTCACAGGGACTGAAAAACTGTTTTTT CASSFTGTEKLFF
TRBJ1-2 TRBV19 NA NA TGTGCCAGTATAGAGGACGGGAGAGGAAACTATAGCTACACCTTC CASIEDGRGNYSYTF
TRBJ2-5 TRBV24-1 NA once TGTGCCACCAGTGATCTCCCCGGGGGGACCCAGTACTTC CATSDLPGGTQYF
TRBJ2-7 TRBV6-1 TRBD1 many TGTGCCAGCAAGGGGGCGGTTGGCGAGCAGTACTTC CASKGAVGEQYF
TRBJ1-1 TRBV11-2 NA NA TGTGCCAGCGGGCGGCAGAACGTTGGCACTGAAGCTTTCTTT CASGRQNVGTEAFF
TRBJ1-1 TRBV7-2 NA many TGTGCCAGCAGCTTAGGCAGGGCCACTGAAGCTTTCTTT CASSLGRATEAFF
TRBJ1-5 TRBV10-3 NA NA TGTGCCATCAGTGACGGCGGGCTAGGTCAGCCCCAGCATTTT CAISDGGLGQPQHF
TRBJ1-1 TRBV7-9 TRBD1 few TGTGCCAGCAGCAGACAGGGGAGGTCTGAAGCTTTCTTT CASSRQGRSEAFF
TRBJ1-2 TRBV7-2 NA few TGTGCCAGCAGCTTAGCGGGAGGGGGCTATGGCTACACCTTC CASSLAGGGYGYTF
TRBJ1-3 TRBV12-3/TRBV12-4 NA NA TGTGCCAGCAGGACAGCGGGGGGAAACACCATATATTTT CASRTAGGNTIYF
TRBJ2-2 TRBV7-8 TRBD2 NA TGTGCCAGCAGCAAGACTAGCAGGGTTGCCGGGGAGCTGTTTTTT CASSKTSRVAGELFF
TRBJ1-5 TRBV18 NA NA TGTGCCAGCTCGGGCGGGGATGGTCAGCCCCAGCATTTT CASSGGDGQPQHF
TRBJ2-2 TRBV12-3/TRBV12-4 NA NA TGTGCCAGCAGTTGGGCAGGGGCCACCGGGGAGCTGTTTTTT CASSWAGATGELFF
TRBJ1-1 TRBV4-3 NA few TGCGCCAGCAGCCAAGCGGAGGGGACGGGCACTGAAGCTTTCTTT CASSQAEGTGTEAFF
TRBJ1-2 TRBV2 NA many TGTGCCAGCAGCTCCAGGGACTACTATGGCTACACCTTC CASSSRDYYGYTF
TRBJ2-5 TRBV20-1 TRBD2 NA TGCAGTGCTAGATTGCTTTTTGGGACTAGCGGACCAGGGGGCCAAGAGACCCAGTACTTC CSARLLFGTSGPGGQETQYF
TRBJ2-7 TRBV15 NA many TGTGCCACCAGCAGAGGCGGACAGAGCCTTGGTGGCGAGCAGTACTTC CATSRGGQSLGGEQYF
TRBJ1-5 TRBV6-6 NA few TGTGCCAGCAGTTTAGGAGGGAGGGGTCAGCCCCAGCATTTT CASSLGGRGQPQHF
TRBJ2-2 TRBV10-3 NA NA TGTGCCAGCAACACAGGGAGTGGGACCGGGGAGCTGTTTTTT CASNTGSGTGELFF
TRBJ2-2 TRBV7-9 NA NA TGTGCCAGCAGCTCCGAGACGGGGCGGGCCGCTACCGGGGAGCTGTTTTTT CASSSETGRAATGELFF
TRBJ2-5 TRBV6-2/TRBV6-3 TRBD1 few TGTGCCAGCAGTTACTCGACAGGGTTCCAGTACTTC CASSYSTGFQYF
TRBJ1-2 TRBV10-2 NA NA TGCGCCAGCAGACCCCCGGGCCAGGGCCATGGCTACACCTTC CASRPPGQGHGYTF
TRBJ2-7 TRBV24-1 TRBD1 many TGTGCCACCAGCCCCTACGGACAGGGTGAGAACGAGCAGTACTTC CATSPYGQGENEQYF
TRBJ2-2 TRBV29-1 TRBD1 NA TGCAGCGTTGTTAAAGGGACAGCGAACACCGGGGAGCTGTTTTTT CSVVKGTANTGELFF
TRBJ1-1 TRBV6-6 NA many TGTGCCAGCAGCCCACCTACAGGGAGGCGTACTGAAGCTTTCTTT CASSPPTGRRTEAFF
TRBJ2-3 TRBV25-1 TRBD2 NA TGTGCCAGTCAACTAGCGGGGGAATGGGTCACAGATACGCAGTATTTT CASQLAGEWVTDTQYF
TRBJ1-6 TRBV11-2 NA many TGTGCCAGCAGCCTCGGCCCATGGGGGGGTGAGGATTCACCCCTCCACTTT CASSLGPWGGEDSPLHF
TRBJ2-5 TRBV11-2 TRBD2 NA TGTGCCAGCAGCTTGAGTGCGGGAGGTACGGAGACCCAGTACTTC CASSLSAGGTETQYF
TRBJ2-7 TRBV12-3/TRBV12-4 TRBD2 NA TGTGCCAGCAGTCCCAGCGGGAACTACCCCTACGAGCAGTACTTC CASSPSGNYPYEQYF
TRBJ1-2 TRBV4-1 NA many TGCGCCAGCAGCCAAGAATCAGGGGTGCTTGGCTACACCTTC CASSQESGVLGYTF
TRBJ2-7 TRBV14 NA NA TGTGCCAGCAGCCAACTTGGGGTGACGGCCGTCGGCGAGCAGTACTTC CASSQLGVTAVGEQYF
TRBJ1-6 TRBV25-1 TRBD1 NA TGTGCCAGCAGTACCCGGGACAGGAGCTCCTATAATTCACCCCTCCACTTT CASSTRDRSSYNSPLHF
TRBJ1-5 TRBV25-1 NA many TGTGCCAGCAGTGGGACGGGAAATCAGCCCCAGCATTTT CASSGTGNQPQHF
TRBJ2-3 TRBV6-2/TRBV6-3 NA NA TGTGCCAGCAGTTACTCCCCGGACATAGCAGATACGCAGTATTTT CASSYSPDIADTQYF
TRBJ2-7 TRBV11-1 NA few TGTGCCAGCAGCCCGACAGGAGGTCGCACGTACGAGCAGTACTTC CASSPTGGRTYEQYF
TRBJ2-7 TRBV20-1 TRBD2 many TGCAGTGCTGAACTAGCGGGATCCTACGAGCAGTACTTC CSAELAGSYEQYF
TRBJ2-2 TRBV7-6 NA many TGTGCCAGCAGCTTAGCTCCGGGCGGGGAGCTGTTTTTT CASSLAPGGELFF
TRBJ2-7 TRBV25-1 TRBD2 NA TGTGCCTGGAGTGTACTAGCAGGACTAGCGACTTACGAGCAGTACTTC CAWSVLAGLATYEQYF
TRBJ2-7 TRBV2 NA few TGTGCCAGCAGTGAAGGCAGGGGTTTCGACGAGCAGTACTTC CASSEGRGFDEQYF
TRBJ2-2 TRBV6-5 NA many TGTGCCAGCACCGATCAGGCCGGGGAGCTGTTTTTT CASTDQAGELFF
TRBJ2-5 TRBV29-1 TRBD2 once TGCAGCGTTGAGTTAGCGGGAGGGCAAGAGACCCAGTACTTC CSVELAGGQETQYF
TRBJ2-7 TRBV6-5 TRBD2 NA TGTGCCAGCAGTTTCGCGGGAGCGGAGTACTTC CASSFAGAEYF
TRBJ2-5 TRBV11-1 TRBD2 many TGTGCCAGCAGGGGACTAGCGGGAAGAGAGACCCAGTACTTC CASRGLAGRETQYF
TRBJ1-5 TRBV20-1 NA many TGCAGTGCTAGAGTAGGCCAGCCTAATCAGCCCCAGCATTTT CSARVGQPNQPQHF
TRBJ2-7 TRBV2 NA many TGTGCCAGCAACGAGCAGTACTTC CASNEQYF
TRBJ2-7 TRBV6-1 NA few TGTGCCAGCAGTGAAAAAGGGACCCGGACTGTAGAGCAGTACTTC CASSEKGTRTVEQYF
TRBJ1-5 TRBV19 NA NA TGTGCCAGTAGTATAGCTGACAGGAATCAGCCCCAGCATTTT CASSIADRNQPQHF
TRBJ1-4 TRBV25-1 NA NA TGTGCCAGCGTGACAGCAACTAATGAAAAACTGTTTTTT CASVTATNEKLFF
TRBJ2-5 TRBV6-5 NA many TGTGCCAGCAGAGACAGAAAAGAGACCCAGTACTTC CASRDRKETQYF
TRBJ1-4 TRBV30 NA NA TGTGCCTGGAGCCACGGGAGTCAAAAACTGTTTTTT CAWSHGSQKLFF
TRBJ2-2 TRBV6-6 NA NA TGTGCCATCAGTCTAAGTGGGGGGCCCGGGGAGCTGTTTTTT CAISLSGGPGELFF
TRBJ1-2 TRBV25-1 TRBD1 NA TGTGCCAGCAGTGTCGGGACAGGGGCCTATGGCTACACCTTC CASSVGTGAYGYTF
TRBJ1-2 TRBV11-2 NA few TGTGCCAGCAGCTTAGGACTCCGGGGAGACTATGGCTACACCTTC CASSLGLRGDYGYTF